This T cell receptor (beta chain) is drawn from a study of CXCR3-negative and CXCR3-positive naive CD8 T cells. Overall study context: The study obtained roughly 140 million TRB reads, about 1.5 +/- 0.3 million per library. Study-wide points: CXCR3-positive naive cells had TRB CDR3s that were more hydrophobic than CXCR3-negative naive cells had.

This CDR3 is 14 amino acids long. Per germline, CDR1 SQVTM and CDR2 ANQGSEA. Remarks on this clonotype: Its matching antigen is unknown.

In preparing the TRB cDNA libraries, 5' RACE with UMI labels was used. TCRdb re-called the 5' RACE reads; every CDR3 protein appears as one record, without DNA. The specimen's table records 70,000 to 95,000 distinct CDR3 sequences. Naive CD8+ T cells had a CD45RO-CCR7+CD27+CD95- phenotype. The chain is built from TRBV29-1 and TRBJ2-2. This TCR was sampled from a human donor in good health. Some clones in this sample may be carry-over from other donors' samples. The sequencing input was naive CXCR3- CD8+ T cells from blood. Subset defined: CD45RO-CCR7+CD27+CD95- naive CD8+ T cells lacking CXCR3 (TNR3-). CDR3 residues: CSVEEEDDTGELFF.